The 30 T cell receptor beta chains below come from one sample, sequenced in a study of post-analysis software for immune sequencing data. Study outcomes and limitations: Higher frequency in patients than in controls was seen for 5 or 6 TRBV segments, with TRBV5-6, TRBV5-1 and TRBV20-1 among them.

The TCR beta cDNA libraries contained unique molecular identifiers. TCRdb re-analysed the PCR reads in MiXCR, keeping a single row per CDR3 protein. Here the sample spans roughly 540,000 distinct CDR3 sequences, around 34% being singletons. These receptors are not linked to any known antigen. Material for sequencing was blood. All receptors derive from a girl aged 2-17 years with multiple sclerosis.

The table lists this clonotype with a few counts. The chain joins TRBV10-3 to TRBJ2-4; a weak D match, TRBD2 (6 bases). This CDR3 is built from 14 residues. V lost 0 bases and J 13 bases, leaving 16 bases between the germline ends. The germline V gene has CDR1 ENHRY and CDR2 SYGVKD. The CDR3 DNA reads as TGTGCCATCAGTGAGTCGCAGCGGAGGGGTGAGCAGTACTTC. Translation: CAISESQRRGEQYF.

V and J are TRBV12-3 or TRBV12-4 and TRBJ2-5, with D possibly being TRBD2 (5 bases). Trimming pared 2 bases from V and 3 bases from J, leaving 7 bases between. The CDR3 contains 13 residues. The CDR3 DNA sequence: TGTGCCAGCAGTTTAAACGGGAAAGAGACCCAGTACTTC. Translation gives CASSLNGKETQYF.

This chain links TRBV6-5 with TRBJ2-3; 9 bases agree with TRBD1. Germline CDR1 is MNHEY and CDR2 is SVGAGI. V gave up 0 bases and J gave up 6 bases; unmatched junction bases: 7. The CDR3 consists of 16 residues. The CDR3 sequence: CASSYSGTGRGDTQYF. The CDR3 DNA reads TGTGCCAGCAGTTACTCAGGGACAGGGCGAGGGGATACGCAGTATTTT.

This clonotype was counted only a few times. The CDR3 is CSASPRGLDPRETQYF. CDR3 in DNA: TGCAGTGCTAGCCCAAGGGGACTAGACCCGCGGGAGACCCAGTACTTC. The chain uses TRBV20-1 and TRBJ2-5; 8 bases map to TRBD2. The CDR3 is 16 residues long. Losses at the gene ends were 3 bases for V and 5 bases for J; bases not matched to a gene: 14. The germline gives CDR1 DFQATT, CDR2 SNEGSKA (reference sequence).

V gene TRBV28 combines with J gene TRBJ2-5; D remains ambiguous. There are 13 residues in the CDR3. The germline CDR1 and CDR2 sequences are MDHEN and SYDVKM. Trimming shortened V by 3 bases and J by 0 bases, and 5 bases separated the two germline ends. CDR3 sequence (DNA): TGTGCCAGCAGTTTCGAGAACCAAGAGACCCAGTACTTC. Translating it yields CASSFENQETQYF.

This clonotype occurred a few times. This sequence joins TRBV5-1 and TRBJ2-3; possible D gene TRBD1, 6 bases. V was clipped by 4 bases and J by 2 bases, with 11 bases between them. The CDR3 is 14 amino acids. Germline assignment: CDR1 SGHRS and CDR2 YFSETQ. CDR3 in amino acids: CASSTDRNTDTQYF. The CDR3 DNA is TGCGCCAGCAGCACGGACAGAAACACAGATACGCAGTATTTT.

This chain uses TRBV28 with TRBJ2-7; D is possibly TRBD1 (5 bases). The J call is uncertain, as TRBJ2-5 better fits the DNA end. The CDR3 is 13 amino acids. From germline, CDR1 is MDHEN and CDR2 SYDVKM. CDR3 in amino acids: CASTHGRAETQYF. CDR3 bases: TGTGCCAGCACCCACGGCAGGGCAGAGACCCAGTACTTC.

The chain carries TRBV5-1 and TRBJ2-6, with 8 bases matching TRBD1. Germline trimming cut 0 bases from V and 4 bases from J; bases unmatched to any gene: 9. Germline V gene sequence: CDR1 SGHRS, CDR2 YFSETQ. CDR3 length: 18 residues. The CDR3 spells CASSLAMTGAAGANVLTF. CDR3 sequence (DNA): TGCGCCAGCAGCTTGGCTATGACAGGGGCGGCGGGGGCCAACGTCCTGACTTTC.

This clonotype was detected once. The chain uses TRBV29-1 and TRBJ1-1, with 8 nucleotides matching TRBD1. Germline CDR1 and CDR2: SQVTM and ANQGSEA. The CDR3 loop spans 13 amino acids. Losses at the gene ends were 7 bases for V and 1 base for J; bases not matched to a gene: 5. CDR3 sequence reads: CSGTGTGNTEAFF. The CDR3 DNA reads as TGCAGCGGAACCGGGACAGGGAACACTGAAGCTTTCTTT.

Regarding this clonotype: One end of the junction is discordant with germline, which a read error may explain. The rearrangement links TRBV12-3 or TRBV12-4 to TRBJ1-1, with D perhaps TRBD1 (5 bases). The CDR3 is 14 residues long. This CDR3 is CASSGHLMNTEVFF. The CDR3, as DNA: TGTGCCAGCAGCGGACACCTCATGAACACTGAAGTTTTCTTT.

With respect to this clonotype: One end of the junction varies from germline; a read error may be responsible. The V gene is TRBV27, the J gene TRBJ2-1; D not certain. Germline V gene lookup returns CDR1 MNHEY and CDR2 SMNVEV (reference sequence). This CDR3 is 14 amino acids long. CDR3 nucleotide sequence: TGTGCCAGCAGTTTATCAGTTGGGGTGGGTGAGCACTTCTTC. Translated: CASSLSVGVGEHFF.

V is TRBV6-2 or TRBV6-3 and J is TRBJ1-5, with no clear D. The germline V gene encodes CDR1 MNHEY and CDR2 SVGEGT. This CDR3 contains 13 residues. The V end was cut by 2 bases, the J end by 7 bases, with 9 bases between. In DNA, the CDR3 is TGTGCCAGCAGTTACCCGGGGATCCAGCCCCAGCATTTT. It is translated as CASSYPGIQPQHF.

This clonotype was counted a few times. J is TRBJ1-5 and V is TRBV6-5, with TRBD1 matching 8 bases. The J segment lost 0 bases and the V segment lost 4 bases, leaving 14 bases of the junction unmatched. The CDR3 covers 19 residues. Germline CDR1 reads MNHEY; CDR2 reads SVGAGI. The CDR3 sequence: CASSLLPRTGSYSNQPQHF. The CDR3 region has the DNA TGTGCCAGCAGTTTACTGCCCCGGACAGGGAGCTATAGCAATCAGCCCCAGCATTTT.

CDR3 DNA sequence: TGCGCCAGCAGCTTGGGAGCAGGCTTTAGCGCAGATACGCAGTATTTT. Its translation: CASSLGAGFSADTQYF. The V gene is TRBV5-1, the J gene TRBJ2-3, with D perhaps matching TRBD2 (5 bases). The CDR3 sequence is 16 residues long. The germline gives CDR1 SGHRS, CDR2 YFSETQ. The V and J ends lost 0 bases and 4 bases respectively, with 15 bases between them.

The CDR3 reads CASSRETITDTQYF. CDR3 DNA sequence: TGTGCCAGCAGTAGAGAGACAATCACAGATACGCAGTATTTT. The chain combines TRBV2 with TRBJ2-3; D gene unclear. This CDR3 has 14 amino acids. Germline values: CDR1 SNHLY, CDR2 FYNNEI. V was cut by 5 bases and J by 2 bases, with 11 bases left in between.

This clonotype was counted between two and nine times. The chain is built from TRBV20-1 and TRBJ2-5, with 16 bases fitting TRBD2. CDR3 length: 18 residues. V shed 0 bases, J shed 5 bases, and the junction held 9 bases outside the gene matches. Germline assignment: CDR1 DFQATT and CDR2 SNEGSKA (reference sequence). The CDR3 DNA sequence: TGCAGTGCTAGAGAGCCCGGGACTAGCGGGGGGGCCCGTGAGACCCAGTACTTC. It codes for CSAREPGTSGGARETQYF.

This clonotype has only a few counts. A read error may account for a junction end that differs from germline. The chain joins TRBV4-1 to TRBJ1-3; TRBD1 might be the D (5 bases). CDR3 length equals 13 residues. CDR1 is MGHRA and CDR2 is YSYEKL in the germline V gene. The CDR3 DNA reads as TGTGCCAGCAGCCAGGGATCTGGAAACACCATATATTTT. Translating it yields CASSQGSGNTIYF.

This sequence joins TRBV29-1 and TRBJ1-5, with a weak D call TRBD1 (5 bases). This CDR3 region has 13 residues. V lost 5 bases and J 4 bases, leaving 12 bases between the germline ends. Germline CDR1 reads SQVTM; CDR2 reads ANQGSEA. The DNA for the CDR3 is TGCAGCGTTCGGGCGGACAAAAATCAGCCCCAGCATTTT. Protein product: CSVRADKNQPQHF.

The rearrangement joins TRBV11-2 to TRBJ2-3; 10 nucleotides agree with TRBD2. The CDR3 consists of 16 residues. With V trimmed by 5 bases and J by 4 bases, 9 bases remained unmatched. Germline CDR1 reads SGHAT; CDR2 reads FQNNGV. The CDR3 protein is CASSPQRGGLADTQYF. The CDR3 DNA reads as TGTGCCAGCAGCCCGCAGCGGGGGGGCCTCGCAGATACGCAGTATTTT.

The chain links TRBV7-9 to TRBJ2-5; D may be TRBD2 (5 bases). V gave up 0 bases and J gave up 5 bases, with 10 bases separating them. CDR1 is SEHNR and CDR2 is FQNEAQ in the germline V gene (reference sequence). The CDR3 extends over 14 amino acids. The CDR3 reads CASSLALASETQYF. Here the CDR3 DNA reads TGTGCCAGCAGCTTAGCCCTAGCTTCGGAGACCCAGTACTTC.

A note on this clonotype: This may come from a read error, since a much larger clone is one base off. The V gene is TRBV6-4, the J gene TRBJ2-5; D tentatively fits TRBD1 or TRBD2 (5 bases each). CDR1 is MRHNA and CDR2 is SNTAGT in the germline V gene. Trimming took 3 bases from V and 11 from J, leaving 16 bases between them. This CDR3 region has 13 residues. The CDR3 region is CASSDEGLNEQYF. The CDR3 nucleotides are TGTGCCAGCAGTGATGAGGGGTTAAATGAGCAGTACTTC.

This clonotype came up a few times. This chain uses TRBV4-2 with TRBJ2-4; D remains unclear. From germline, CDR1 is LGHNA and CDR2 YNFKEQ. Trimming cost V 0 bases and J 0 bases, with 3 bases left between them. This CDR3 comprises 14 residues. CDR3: CASSQDAAKNIQYF. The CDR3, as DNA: TGTGCCAGCAGCCAAGACGCAGCCAAAAACATTCAGTACTTC.

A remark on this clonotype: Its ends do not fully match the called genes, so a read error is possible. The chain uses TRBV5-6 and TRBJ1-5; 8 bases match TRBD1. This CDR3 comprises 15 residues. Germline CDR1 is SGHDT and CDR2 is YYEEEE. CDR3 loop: CASSRGQDSNRPQHF. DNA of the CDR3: TGTGCCAGCAGCCGGGGACAGGATAGCAATCGGCCCCAGCATTTT.

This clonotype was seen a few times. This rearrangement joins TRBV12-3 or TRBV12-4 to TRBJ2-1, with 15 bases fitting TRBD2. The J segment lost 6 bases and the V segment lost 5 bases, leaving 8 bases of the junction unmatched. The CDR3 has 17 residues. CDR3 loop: CASSRTSGGARGNEQFF. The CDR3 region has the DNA TGTGCCAGCAGTCGGACTAGCGGGGGGGCCCGCGGCAATGAGCAGTTCTTC.

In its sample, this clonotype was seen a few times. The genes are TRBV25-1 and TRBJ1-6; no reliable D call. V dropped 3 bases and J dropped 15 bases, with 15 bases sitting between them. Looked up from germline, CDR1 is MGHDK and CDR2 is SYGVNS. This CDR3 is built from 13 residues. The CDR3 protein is CASSDPRLVLLHF. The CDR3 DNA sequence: TGTGCCAGCAGTGATCCACGACTCGTGCTCCTCCACTTT.

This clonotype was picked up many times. CDR3 bases: TGCAGTGCTAGACAGGGAGATGGTTATGGCTACACCTTC. It translates to CSARQGDGYGYTF. The chain uses TRBV20-1 and TRBJ1-2, with a possible D match to TRBD1 (5 bases). CDR3 size: 13 residues. Germline V gives CDR1 DFQATT, CDR2 SNEGSKA (reference sequence). Trimming stripped 2 bases from V and 5 bases from J, with 12 bases between.

CDR3 bases: TGTGCCAGCAGCTCTTTCCGACTAGCGGGGGGGGGCACAGATACGCAGTATTTT. Translated: CASSSFRLAGGGTDTQYF. The chain links TRBV5-6 to TRBJ2-3; 14 bases fit TRBD2. The germline V gene encodes CDR1 SGHDT and CDR2 YYEEEE. The CDR3 totals 18 residues. After removal of 3 bases from V and 1 base from J, the junction contained 7 bases not matched to a gene.

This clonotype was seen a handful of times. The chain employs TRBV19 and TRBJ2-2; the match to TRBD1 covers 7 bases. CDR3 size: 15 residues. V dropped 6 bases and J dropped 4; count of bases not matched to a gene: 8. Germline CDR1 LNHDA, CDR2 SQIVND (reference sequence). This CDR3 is CASSQLQGSTGELFF. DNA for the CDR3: TGTGCCAGTAGCCAGCTACAGGGGTCCACCGGGGAGCTGTTTTTT.

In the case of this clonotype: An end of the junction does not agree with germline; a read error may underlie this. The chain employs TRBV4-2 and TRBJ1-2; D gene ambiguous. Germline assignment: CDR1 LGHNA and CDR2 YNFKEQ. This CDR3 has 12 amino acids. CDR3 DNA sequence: TGTGCCAACAGCCAAGATGGAGGCGGCTACACCTTC. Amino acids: CANSQDGGGYTF.

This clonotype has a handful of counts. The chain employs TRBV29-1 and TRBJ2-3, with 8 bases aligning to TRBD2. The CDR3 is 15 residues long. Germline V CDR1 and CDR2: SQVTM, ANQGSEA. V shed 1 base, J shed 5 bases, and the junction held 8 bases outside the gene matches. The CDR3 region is CSVEGYGGAVDTQYF. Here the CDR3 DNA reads TGCAGCGTTGAAGGATACGGGGGGGCCGTAGATACGCAGTATTTT.